These 2 T cell receptor beta chains were all obtained from the same sample, sequenced in a study of neurological immune-mediated disorders. TCRdb fed the 5' RACE reads into MiXCR, producing one record per CDR3 protein. The repertoire holds 130,000 or so distinct CDR3 sequences, with 3.2% as singletons. Sequenced material: PBMCs. All receptors derive from a woman in her 30s with multiple sclerosis.

This clonotype has ten or more counts. The gene calls are TRBV6-4 and TRBJ2-5; weak D call: TRBD2 (6 bases). The CDR3 totals 14 residues. V shed 5 bases and J shed 3 bases, with 13 bases lying between them. Germline lookup yields CDR1 MRHNA and CDR2 SNTAGT. CDR3 coding DNA: TGTGCCAGCAGTCCCAGCGGGTCGGAAGAGACCCAGTACTTC. Residues: CASSPSGSEETQYF.

This clonotype was counted at least ten times. The chain employs TRBV10-2 and TRBJ2-3; no firm D call. The germline gives CDR1 WSHSY, CDR2 SAAADI. This CDR3 spans 13 amino acids. V shed 4 bases and J shed 2 bases, with 7 bases lying between them. The DNA for the CDR3 is TGCGCCAGCAGTGGGGTCGACACAGATACGCAGTATTTT. This encodes CASSGVDTDTQYF.